This is a list of T cell receptor beta chains from one sample in a study of blood T cell repertoires in COVID-19. Clones were sequenced by immunoSEQ multiplex PCR, and TCRdb holds only the in-frame ones, with some missing. There are roughly 200,000 clones in the sample; about 85% occur only once, and 6% to 6.5% lies in the top ten. The sequenced material came from PBMCs or T cells enriched from blood (not recorded which). Receptors were obtained from a man in his forties who had recovered from COVID-19. CDR3s include the opening cysteine and the closing phenylalanine or tryptophan. A D gene is named only where the DNA matches it firmly. The size field is filled for only some rows; it gives once, few, many or a size class.

v_gene,d_gene,abundance,j_gene,CDR3nt,CDR3aa
TRBV9,-,-,TRBJ1-1,TGTGCCAGCAGCGGGGGAATGGGAGGTACTGAAGCTTTCTTT,CASSGGMGGTEAFF
TRBV5-1,-,-,TRBJ2-7,TGCGCCAGCAGCTCTCAGGGGACTACTCTCTACGAGCAGTACTTC,CASSSQGTTLYEQYF
TRBV9,TRBD1,-,TRBJ1-6,TGTGCCAGCAGGACAGGGTATAATTCACCCCTCCACTTT,CASRTGYNSPLHF
TRBV28,TRBD1,-,TRBJ1-4,TGTGCCAGCAGCTCACCGGGACAGGGGTTTGAAAAACTGTTTTTT,CASSSPGQGFEKLFF
TRBV9,TRBD1,-,TRBJ2-1,TGTGCCAGCAGCGTAGCGTCAGGGGGCGAGGATGAGCAGTTCTTC,CASSVASGGEDEQFF
TRBV30,-,-,TRBJ2-3,TGTGCCTGGTCAACAGGTACGCAGTATTTT,CAWSTGTQYF
TRBV27,-,-,TRBJ1-5,TGTGCCAGCAGTTTATCGGCGGGAATAGGGTTGGGTCAGCCCCAGCATTTT,CASSLSAGIGLGQPQHF
TRBV5-1,TRBD1,-,TRBJ1-3,TGCGCCAGCAGCTCCCTGACAGGGGCTACGGGAAACACCATATATTTT,CASSSLTGATGNTIYF
TRBV5-1,TRBD1,once,TRBJ2-4,TGCGCCAGCAGCTTCGGACAGGGGGCGGCCAAAAACATTCAGTACTTC,CASSFGQGAAKNIQYF
TRBV5-6,TRBD1,-,TRBJ2-3,TGTGCCAGCAGCTTGCTAAGCGGACAGGGCACAGATACGCAGTATTTT,CASSLLSGQGTDTQYF
TRBV19,-,-,TRBJ2-6,TGTGCCAGTGACCTTACAGCCTCTGGGGCCAACGTCCTGACTTTC,CASDLTASGANVLTF
TRBV5-4,-,-,TRBJ1-1,TGTGCCAGCAGCCCAGTACAGGGTTGGGGGAACACTGAAGCTTTCTTT,CASSPVQGWGNTEAFF
TRBV6-5,-,-,TRBJ1-2,TGTGCCAGCAGCCCCCGGGACTGGGAAGTTAGGGGCTACACCTTC,CASSPRDWEVRGYTF
TRBV5-4,TRBD1,-,TRBJ2-7,TGTGCCAGCAGCTTGGGGACAGGGGGATACGAGCAGTACTTC,CASSLGTGGYEQYF
TRBV7-9,TRBD2,-,TRBJ2-5,TGTGCCAGCAGGGACAACCGGGAGGCCGGTGAGACCCAGTACTTC,CASRDNREAGETQYF
TRBV24-1,-,-,TRBJ2-2,TGTGCCACCAGTGTGACAGCTAACACCGGGGAGCTGTTTTTT,CATSVTANTGELFF
TRBV11-2,-,-,TRBJ1-1,TGTGCCAGCAGCTTAGAGGGTTTGGGAGGAGGAACTGAAGCTTTCTTT,CASSLEGLGGGTEAFF
TRBV20-1,-,-,TRBJ2-7,TGCAGTGCTAAGCGGAGCTACGAGCAGTACTTC,CSAKRSYEQYF
TRBV19,TRBD1,-,TRBJ2-7,TGTGCCAGTAGTATAAGTTGGGACAGGAGCTCCTACGAGCAGTACTTC,CASSISWDRSSYEQYF
TRBV7-9,TRBD1,-,TRBJ1-4,TGTGCCAGCAGCTTCCCAGGGGGCCCGGGAGGTGCACTGTTTTTT,CASSFPGGPGGALFF
TRBV27,-,-,TRBJ1-1,TGTGCCAGCAGTTTTGGACAAAACACTGAAGCTTTCTTT,CASSFGQNTEAFF
TRBV6-5,-,few,TRBJ1-5,TGTGCCAGCAGTCGTGACAGGTATCAGCCCCAGCATTTT,CASSRDRYQPQHF
TRBV15,-,-,TRBJ2-7,TGTGCCACCAGCCTCCCACAGGGTCTCAACGAGCAGTACTTC,CATSLPQGLNEQYF
TRBV3-1/TRBV3-2,-,-,TRBJ1-1,TGTGCCAGCAGCCAACTTCAGGGGAGCACTGAAGCTTTCTTT,CASSQLQGSTEAFF
TRBV5-4,-,-,TRBJ2-7,TGTGCCAGCAGCTTGGCCGGCACAGGGAAATTGAAGCAGTACTTC,CASSLAGTGKLKQYF
TRBV2,-,once,TRBJ1-2,TGTGCCAGCTTAGGACTCATAAATAACTATGGCTACACCTTC,CASLGLINNYGYTF
TRBV28,-,few,TRBJ1-5,TGTGCCAGCTCTGAGGGAACCCGGGTTAATCAGCCCCAGCATTTT,CASSEGTRVNQPQHF